The 13 T cell receptor beta chains listed next were all sequenced from one sample in a study of somatic mutations in cytotoxic T cells in rheumatoid arthritis. Method: immunoSEQ multiplex PCR; TCRdb's copy keeps in-frame clones and lacks some. The sample holds around 3,000 clones, approximately 80% seen once. The sample taken for sequencing was CD8+ T cells sorted from blood. The receptor set was obtained from a man aged 50 to 59 with rheumatoid arthritis.

As for this clone: The junction departs from the called germline gene at one end, perhaps through a read error. Other DNA sequences of this sample code for an identical CDR3. The V gene is TRBV7-9, the J gene TRBJ1-1; D gene unclear. Per germline, CDR1 SEHNR and CDR2 FQNEAQ (reference sequence). The length of the CDR3 is 13 residues. CDR3 coding DNA: TGTGCTAGCAGAAAAGAGGCAGCCACTGAAGCTTTCTTT. Protein product: CASRKEAATEAFF.

The rearrangement uses TRBV14 and TRBJ1-4; TRBD1 might be the D (5 bases). The CDR3 spans 16 residues. Germline V lookup: CDR1 SGHDN, CDR2 FVKESK. Trimming left V 3 bases short and J 8 bases short, with 19 bases between. The CDR3 reads CASSHLGAPVGEKLFF. DNA for the CDR3: TGTGCCAGCAGCCACTTAGGGGCGCCGGTTGGCGAAAAACTGTTTTTT.

By share, this clone counts as large (0.1 to 1%). The chain links TRBV6-4 to TRBJ2-2; D gene ambiguous. The CDR3 runs to 15 residues. CDR1 and CDR2 (germline): MRHNA, SNTAGT. V lost 0 bases to trimming and J lost 2 bases, with 7 bases between them. In DNA form, the CDR3 reads TGTGCCAGCAGTGACTCGACGACTAACACCGGGGAGCTGTTTTTT. Translating gives CASSDSTTNTGELFF.

This clone has a handful of counts. The rearrangement joins TRBV6-6 to TRBJ1-2; the D is unclear. Between the trimmed V and J ends, which lost 0 bases and 8 bases, there was a span of 7 bases. CDR1 and CDR2 from the germline V gene are MNHNY and SVGAGI (reference sequence). The CDR3 contains 12 residues. Written as DNA, the CDR3 is TGTGCCAGCAGTTACTCGGCGGGGGGCTACACCTTC. Residues: CASSYSAGGYTF.

This chain connects TRBV16 to TRBJ1-1; the match to TRBD1 covers 7 bases. The germline CDR1 and CDR2 sequences are KGHSY and FQNENV. CDR3 length: 14 amino acids. V shed 4 bases, J shed 4 bases, and the junction held 6 bases outside the gene matches. The CDR3 nucleotides read TGTGCCAGCAGCCGAACAGCAGGGGGCACTGAAGCTTTCTTT. Encoded protein: CASSRTAGGTEAFF.

The chain carries TRBV2 and TRBJ2-6; 8 nucleotides align to TRBD2. There are 17 residues in the CDR3. Germline values: CDR1 SNHLY, CDR2 FYNNEI. V gave up 9 bases and J gave up 0 bases; unmatched junction bases: 10. CDR3 loop: CASSGVIGYSGANVLTF. In DNA form, the CDR3 reads TGTGCCAGTAGCGGGGTTATAGGTTACTCTGGGGCCAACGTCCTGACTTTC.

The chain joins TRBV27 to TRBJ2-7; 7 nucleotides agree with TRBD2. The germline V gene encodes CDR1 MNHEY and CDR2 SMNVEV (reference sequence). This CDR3 is 14 amino acids long. Unmatched junction bases numbered 7, after V lost 5 bases and J lost 3 bases. The CDR3 nucleotides are TGTGCCAGCAGTCACAGCGGGATCGACTACGAGCAGTACTTC. Its protein is CASSHSGIDYEQYF.

The chain has TRBV25-1 and TRBJ2-7, with a possible D match to TRBD2 (6 bases). V lost 4 bases and J lost 2, with 18 bases in between. Per the germline V gene, CDR1 is MGHDK and CDR2 is SYGVNS. This CDR3 comprises 16 residues. CDR3 in amino acids: CASSGAGGSRTYEQYF. In DNA, the CDR3 is TGTGCCAGCAGTGGAGCCGGGGGTAGCCGAACCTACGAGCAGTACTTC.

This clone has just one count. The rearrangement joins TRBV6-5 to TRBJ1-5, with D possibly being TRBD1 (6 bases). Looked up from germline, CDR1 is MNHEY and CDR2 is SVGAGI. Trimming removed 5 bases at V and 4 bases at J, with 9 bases between. The CDR3 consists of 13 residues. The CDR3 coding sequence is TGTGCCAGCAGTACAGGGCTAAATCAGCCCCAGCATTTT. This translates into CASSTGLNQPQHF.

The rearrangement uses TRBV4-2 and TRBJ2-1; 9 bases line up with TRBD2. The CDR3 totals 15 residues. Per the germline V gene, CDR1 is LGHNA and CDR2 is YNFKEQ. Losses at the gene ends were 5 bases for V and 3 bases for J; bases not matched to a gene: 5. The CDR3: CASSSGAGGYNEQFF. The CDR3, as DNA: TGTGCCAGCAGCTCCGGAGCGGGAGGCTACAATGAGCAGTTCTTC.

The chain employs TRBV6-6 and TRBJ2-2, with a possible D match to TRBD1 (5 bases). Looked up from germline, CDR1 is MNHNY and CDR2 is SVGAGI (reference sequence). Trimming stripped 4 bases from V and 1 base from J, with 7 bases between. This CDR3 region has 14 residues. DNA for the CDR3: TGTGCCAGCAGTTGGGGCAAGAACACCGGGGAGCTGTTTTTT. Amino acid sequence: CASSWGKNTGELFF.

The chain couples TRBV14 to TRBJ1-4; D call uncertain. The CDR3 spans 18 residues. Trimming shortened V by 0 bases and J by 0 bases, and 14 bases separated the two germline ends. The germline V gene encodes CDR1 SGHDN and CDR2 FVKESK. In DNA form, the CDR3 reads TGTGCCAGCAGCCAAGAAAATGTCTTCCCTTCAACTAATGAAAAACTGTTTTTT. Protein product: CASSQENVFPSTNEKLFF.

The V call is TRBV10-3, the J call TRBJ1-5, with D maybe TRBD1 (6 bases). The length of the CDR3 is 14 residues. CDR1 is ENHRY, CDR2 SYGVKD, per germline. Trimming removed 9 bases from V and 1 base from J, with 13 bases in between. DNA of the CDR3: TGTGCCATAGGAGGGGGGGGGAGCAATCAGCCCCAGCATTTT. It yields the protein CAIGGGGSNQPQHF.